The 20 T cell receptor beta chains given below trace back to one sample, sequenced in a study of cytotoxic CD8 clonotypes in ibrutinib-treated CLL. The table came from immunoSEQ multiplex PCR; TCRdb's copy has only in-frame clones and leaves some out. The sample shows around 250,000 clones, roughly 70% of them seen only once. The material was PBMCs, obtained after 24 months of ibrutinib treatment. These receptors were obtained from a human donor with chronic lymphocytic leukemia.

This CDR3 reads CAWTVGADTQYF. The CDR3, as DNA: TGTGCCTGGACGGTGGGAGCAGATACGCAGTATTTT. This sequence joins TRBV30 and TRBJ2-3; D is perhaps TRBD2 (5 bases). Germline V gene lookup returns CDR1 GTSNPN and CDR2 SVGIG (reference sequence). This CDR3 is 12 amino acids long. The V gene lost 4 bases and the J gene lost 4 bases, with 9 bases spanning the gap.

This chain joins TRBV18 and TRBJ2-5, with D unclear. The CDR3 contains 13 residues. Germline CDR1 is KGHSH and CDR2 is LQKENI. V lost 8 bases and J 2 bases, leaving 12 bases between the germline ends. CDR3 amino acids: CASAALTQETQYF. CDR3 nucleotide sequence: TGTGCCAGCGCCGCACTAACACAAGAGACCCAGTACTTC.

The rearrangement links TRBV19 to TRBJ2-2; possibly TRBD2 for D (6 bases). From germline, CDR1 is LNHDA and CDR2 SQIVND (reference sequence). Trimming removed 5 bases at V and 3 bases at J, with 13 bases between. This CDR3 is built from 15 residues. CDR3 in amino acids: CASSGAGRYTGELFF. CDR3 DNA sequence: TGTGCCAGTAGTGGGGCGGGGAGATACACCGGGGAGCTGTTTTTT.

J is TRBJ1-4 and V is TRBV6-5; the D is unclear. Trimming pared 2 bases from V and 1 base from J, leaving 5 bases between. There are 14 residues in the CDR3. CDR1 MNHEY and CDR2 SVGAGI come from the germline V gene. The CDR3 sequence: CASSYGVTNEKLFF. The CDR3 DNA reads TGTGCCAGCAGTTACGGGGTAACTAATGAAAAACTGTTTTTT.

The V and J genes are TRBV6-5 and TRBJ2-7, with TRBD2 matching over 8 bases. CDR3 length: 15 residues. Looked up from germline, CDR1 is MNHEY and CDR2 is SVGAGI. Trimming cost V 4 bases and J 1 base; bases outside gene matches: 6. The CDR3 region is CASSLREDGSYEQYF. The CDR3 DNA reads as TGTGCCAGCAGTTTGCGGGAGGACGGATCCTACGAGCAGTACTTC.

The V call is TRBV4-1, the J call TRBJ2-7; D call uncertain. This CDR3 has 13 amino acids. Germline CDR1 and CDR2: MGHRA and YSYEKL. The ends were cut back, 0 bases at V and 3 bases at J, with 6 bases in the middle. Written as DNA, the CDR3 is TGCGCCAGCAGCCAAGATTGGTACTACGAGCAGTACTTC. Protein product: CASSQDWYYEQYF.

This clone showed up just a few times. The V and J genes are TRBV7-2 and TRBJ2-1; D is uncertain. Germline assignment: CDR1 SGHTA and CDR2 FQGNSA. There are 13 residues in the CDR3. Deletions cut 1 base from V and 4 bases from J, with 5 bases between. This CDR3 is CASSLGRYNEQFF. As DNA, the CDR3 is TGTGCCAGCAGCTTAGGCAGGTACAATGAGCAGTTCTTC.

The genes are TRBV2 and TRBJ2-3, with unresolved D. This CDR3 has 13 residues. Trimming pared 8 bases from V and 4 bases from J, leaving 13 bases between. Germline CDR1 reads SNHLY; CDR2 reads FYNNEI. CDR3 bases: TGTGCCAGCCGCCCCCTAGGGCCAGATACGCAGTATTTT. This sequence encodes CASRPLGPDTQYF.

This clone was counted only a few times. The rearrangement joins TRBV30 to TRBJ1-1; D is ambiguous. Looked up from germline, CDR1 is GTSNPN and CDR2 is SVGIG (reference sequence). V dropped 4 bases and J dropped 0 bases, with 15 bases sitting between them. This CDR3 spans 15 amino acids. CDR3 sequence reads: CAWITLWRMNTEAFF. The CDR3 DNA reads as TGTGCCTGGATCACCCTCTGGCGCATGAACACTGAAGCTTTCTTT.

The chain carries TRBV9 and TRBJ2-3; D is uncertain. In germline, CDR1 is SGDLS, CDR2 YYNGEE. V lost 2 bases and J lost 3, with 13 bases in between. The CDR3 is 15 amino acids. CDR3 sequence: CASSVDALGTDTQYF. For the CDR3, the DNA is TGTGCCAGCAGCGTCGACGCTCTTGGGACAGATACGCAGTATTTT.

CDR3 residues: CASQGGTEAFF. In DNA form, the CDR3 reads TGTGCCAGCCAGGGAGGAACTGAAGCTTTCTTT. The chain links TRBV27 to TRBJ1-1; D might be TRBD1 (5 bases). Germline-derived CDR1 and CDR2 are MNHEY and SMNVEV (reference sequence). V was pared by 8 bases and J by 5 bases, with 9 bases between. The CDR3 spans 11 residues.

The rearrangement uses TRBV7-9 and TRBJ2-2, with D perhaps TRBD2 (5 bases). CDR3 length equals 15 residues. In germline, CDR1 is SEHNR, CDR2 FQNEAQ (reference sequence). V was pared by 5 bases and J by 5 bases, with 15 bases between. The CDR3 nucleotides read TGTGCCAGCAGCATATGGGGAGTAGGGACCGGGGAGCTGTTTTTT. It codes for CASSIWGVGTGELFF.

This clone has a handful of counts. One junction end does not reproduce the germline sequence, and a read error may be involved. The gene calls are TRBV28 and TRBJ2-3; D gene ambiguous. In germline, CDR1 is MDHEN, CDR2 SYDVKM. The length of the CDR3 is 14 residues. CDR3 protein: CASSDGFSTDTQYF. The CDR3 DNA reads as TGTGCCAGCAGTGACGGATTCAGCACGGATACGCAGTATTTT.

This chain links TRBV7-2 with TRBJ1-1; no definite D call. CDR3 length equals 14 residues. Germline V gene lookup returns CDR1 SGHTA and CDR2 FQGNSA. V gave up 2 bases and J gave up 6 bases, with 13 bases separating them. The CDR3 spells CASSLSRSAPEAFF. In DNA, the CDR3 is TGTGCCAGCAGCTTATCCCGGTCCGCTCCTGAAGCTTTCTTT.

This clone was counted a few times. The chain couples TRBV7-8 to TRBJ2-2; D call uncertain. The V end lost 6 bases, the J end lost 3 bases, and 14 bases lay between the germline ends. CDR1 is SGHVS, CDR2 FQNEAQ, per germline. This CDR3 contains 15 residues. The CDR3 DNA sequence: TGTGCCAGCAGGGCCCGAGACGGATACACCGGGGAGCTGTTTTTT. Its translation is CASRARDGYTGELFF.

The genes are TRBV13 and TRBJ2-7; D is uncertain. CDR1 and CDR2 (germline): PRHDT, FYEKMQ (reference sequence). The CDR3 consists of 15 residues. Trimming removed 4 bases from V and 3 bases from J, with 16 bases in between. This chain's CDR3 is CASSSPRVGHYEQYF. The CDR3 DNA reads TGTGCCAGCAGCTCACCCCGGGTAGGCCACTACGAGCAGTACTTC. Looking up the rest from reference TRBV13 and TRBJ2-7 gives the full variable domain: AAGVIQSPRHLIKEKRETATLKCYPIPRHDTVYWYQQGPGQDPQFLISFYEKMQSDKGSIPDRFSAQQFSDYHSELNMSSLELGDSALYFCASSSPRVGHYEQYFGPGTRLTVT.

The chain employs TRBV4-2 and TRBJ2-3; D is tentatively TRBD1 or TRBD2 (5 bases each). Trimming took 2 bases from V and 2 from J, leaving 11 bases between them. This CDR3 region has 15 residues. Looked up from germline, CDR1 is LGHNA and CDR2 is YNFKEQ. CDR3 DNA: TGTGCCAGCAGCCAACAGGGAGAGCCCACAGATACGCAGTATTTT. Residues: CASSQQGEPTDTQYF.

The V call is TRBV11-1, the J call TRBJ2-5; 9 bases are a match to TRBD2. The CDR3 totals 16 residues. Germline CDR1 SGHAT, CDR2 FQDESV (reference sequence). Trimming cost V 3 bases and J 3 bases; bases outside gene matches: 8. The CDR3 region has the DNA TGTGCCAGCAGCTTTTACCGGACTAGCGAGAAAGAGACCCAGTACTTC. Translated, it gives CASSFYRTSEKETQYF. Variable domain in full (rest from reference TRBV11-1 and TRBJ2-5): EAEVAQSPRYKITEKSQAVAFWCDPISGHATLYWYRQILGQGPELLVQFQDESVVDDSQLPKDRFSAERLKGVDSTLKIQPAELGDSAMYLCASSFYRTSEKETQYFGPGTRLLVL.

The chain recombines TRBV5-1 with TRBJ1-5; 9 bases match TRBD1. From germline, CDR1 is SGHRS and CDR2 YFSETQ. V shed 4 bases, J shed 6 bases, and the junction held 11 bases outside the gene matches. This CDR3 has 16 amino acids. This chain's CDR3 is CASSPGGTGTAQPQHF. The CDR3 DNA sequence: TGCGCCAGCAGCCCGGGGGGGACAGGGACCGCTCAGCCCCAGCATTTT.

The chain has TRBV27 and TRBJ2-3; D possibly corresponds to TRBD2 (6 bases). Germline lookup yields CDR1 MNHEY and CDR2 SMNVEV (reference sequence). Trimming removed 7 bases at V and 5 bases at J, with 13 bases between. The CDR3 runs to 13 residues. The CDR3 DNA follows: TGTGCCAGCAAGGACTACGGGGAAGATACGCAGTATTTT. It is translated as CASKDYGEDTQYF.